One sample yielded the 18 T cell receptor beta chains listed below, sequenced in a study of OX40 agonist ivuxolimab in advanced cancers. Assay used: immunoSEQ multiplex PCR; TCRdb lists only in-frame clones, some missing. The top ten hold 18% of the sample, which has some 22,000 clones, about two thirds seen once. The sample here was CD4+ or CD8+ T cells sorted from blood, taken in a trial of the OX40 agonist ivuxolimab. The source is an adult with an advanced solid tumor such as melanoma, head and neck, liver or kidney cancer.

The rearrangement uses TRBV7-9 and TRBJ1-1; D may be TRBD1 (5 bases). Per germline, CDR1 SEHNR and CDR2 FQNEAQ (reference sequence). V was shortened by 0 bases and J by 4 bases, with 12 bases between the two germline ends. CDR3 size: 15 residues. CDR3 loop: CASSLALGGSTEAFF. The CDR3 DNA reads as TGTGCCAGCAGCTTAGCGCTGGGGGGATCCACTGAAGCTTTCTTT.

This chain uses TRBV13 with TRBJ1-5; D unresolved. Germline values: CDR1 PRHDT, CDR2 FYEKMQ (reference sequence). The V end was cut by 2 bases, the J end by 0 bases, with 8 bases between. The length of the CDR3 is 15 residues. CDR3: CASSLRRYSNQPQHF. In DNA, the CDR3 is TGTGCCAGCAGCTTACGGCGGTATAGCAATCAGCCCCAGCATTTT.

This clone was counted between two and nine times. The genes are TRBV28 and TRBJ1-1; D not certain. CDR1 is MDHEN and CDR2 is SYDVKM in the germline V gene. CDR3 size: 14 residues. V lost 7 bases to trimming and J lost 4 bases, with 16 bases between them. CDR3 sequence reads: CASTLHEGGTEAFF. CDR3 DNA sequence: TGTGCCAGCACCCTACATGAGGGCGGCACTGAAGCTTTCTTT.

V and J are TRBV14 and TRBJ2-1, with TRBD1 as a possible D gene (6 bases). Germline lookup yields CDR1 SGHDN and CDR2 FVKESK. The CDR3 is 16 residues long. V dropped 2 bases and J dropped 1 base, with 12 bases sitting between them. CDR3 region: CASSQFSGESYNEQFF. The CDR3 DNA sequence: TGTGCCAGCAGCCAATTTTCAGGGGAATCCTACAATGAGCAGTTCTTC.

This clone has more than one count but fewer than ten. The J gene is TRBJ2-7, the V gene TRBV4-3; the match to TRBD2 covers 12 bases. V trimming: 0 bases; J trimming: 6 bases; junction bases outside the gene matches: 12. Per germline, CDR1 LGHNA and CDR2 YSLEER. There are 18 residues in the CDR3. CDR3 amino acids: CASSQDRGLAGGLGEQYF. The DNA of the CDR3 is TGCGCCAGCAGCCAAGATAGGGGTCTAGCGGGGGGGCTAGGCGAGCAGTACTTC.

In its sample, this clone was seen once. The chain employs TRBV5-6 and TRBJ2-2, with unresolved D. This CDR3 has 13 amino acids. V shed 4 bases and J shed 8 bases, with 12 bases lying between them. The germline gives CDR1 SGHDT, CDR2 YYEEEE. CDR3: CASSIEYAGELFF. CDR3 DNA: TGTGCCAGCAGCATAGAGTATGCTGGGGAGCTGTTTTTT.

The CDR3 coding sequence is TGTGCCAGCAGCTTAGGGACTAGCCGGGGTCGAGAGACCCAGTACTTC. Amino acids: CASSLGTSRGRETQYF. The V call is TRBV7-8, the J call TRBJ2-5, with 8 positions matching TRBD2. The CDR3 consists of 16 residues. Germline values: CDR1 SGHVS, CDR2 FQNEAQ. Unmatched junction bases numbered 8, after V lost 1 base and J lost 4 bases.

The CDR3 region is CASSPPTDRGPGGTQYF. CDR3 in DNA: TGTGCCAGCAGCCCCCCCACGGACAGGGGCCCGGGTGGGACCCAGTACTTC. V and J are TRBV11-3 and TRBJ2-5; 9 bases align to TRBD1. V dropped 5 bases and J dropped 7; count of bases not matched to a gene: 17. This CDR3 has 17 residues. CDR1 and CDR2 (germline): SGHNT, YENEEA.

The genes are TRBV2 and TRBJ1-1; D unresolved. Germline CDR1 reads SNHLY; CDR2 reads FYNNEI. The CDR3 runs 11 residues. Trimming took 8 bases from V and 5 from J, leaving 9 bases between them. The chain's CDR3 is CASEGTTEAFF. In DNA form, the CDR3 reads TGTGCCAGCGAAGGAACAACTGAAGCTTTCTTT. Drawing the rest from reference TRBV2 and TRBJ1-1, the complete variable domain is EPEVTQTPSHQVTQMGQEVILRCVPISNHLYFYWYRQILGQKVEFLVSFYNNEISEKSEIFDDQFSVERPDGSNFTLKIRSTKLEDSAMYFCASEGTTEAFFGQGTRLTVV.

The chain's CDR3 is CASSRVAQTGRDEQFF. The DNA for the CDR3 is TGTGCCAGCAGCCGTGTGGCCCAGACAGGAAGAGATGAGCAGTTCTTC. The chain is built from TRBV7-9 and TRBJ2-1, with D tentatively TRBD1 (6 bases). Trimming removed 5 bases from V and 8 bases from J, with 22 bases in between. Germline values: CDR1 SEHNR, CDR2 FQNEAQ (reference sequence). CDR3 size: 16 residues. The variable domain in full, with the rest retrieved from reference TRBV7-9 and TRBJ2-1, is DTGVSQNPRHKITKRGQNVTFRCDPISEHNRLYWYRQTLGQGPEFLTYFQNEAQLEKSRLLSDRFSAERPKGSFSTLEIQRTEQGDSAMYLCASSRVAQTGRDEQFFGPGTRLTVL.

The V call is TRBV28, the J call TRBJ2-7, with D possibly TRBD2 on 5 matching bases. The V gene lost 5 bases and the J gene lost 4 bases, with 15 bases spanning the gap. Germline loops: CDR1 MDHEN, CDR2 SYDVKM. The CDR3 loop spans 14 amino acids. The CDR3 DNA reads as TGTGCCAGCAGTCCCTCCGGGAACGTGTACGAGCAGTACTTC. This gives the protein CASSPSGNVYEQYF.

The CDR3 DNA follows: TGTGCCAGCAGCGTAGGAGTAGGTTCGGGTGGCTACACCTTC. The encoded protein is CASSVGVGSGGYTF. V and J are TRBV9 and TRBJ1-2; no definite D call. Trimming stripped 0 bases from V and 7 bases from J, with 13 bases between. CDR1 SGDLS and CDR2 YYNGEE come from the germline V gene. The CDR3 is 14 residues long.

This chain joins TRBV28 and TRBJ1-1, with TRBD1 as a possible D gene (6 bases). CDR1 and CDR2 from the germline V gene are MDHEN and SYDVKM. Deletions cut 10 bases from V and 3 bases from J, with 15 bases between. The CDR3 runs 13 residues. CDR3 sequence (DNA): TGTGCCACCGTCGGGGGGCTCGACACTGAAGCTTTCTTT. This codes for CATVGGLDTEAFF. Together with reference TRBV28 and TRBJ1-1, the CDR3 gives the full variable domain: DVKVTQSSRYLVKRTGEKVFLECVQDMDHENMFWYRQDPGLGLRLIYFSYDVKMKEKGDIPEGYSVSREKKERFSLILESASTNQTSMYLCATVGGLDTEAFFGQGTRLTVV.

J is TRBJ2-3 and V is TRBV12-5; D perhaps matches TRBD2 (6 bases). Germline V gene lookup returns CDR1 LGHNT and CDR2 FRNRAP. The germline V and J ends were trimmed by 5 bases and 2 bases, with 8 bases remaining between them. CDR3 length: 13 amino acids. CDR3 DNA sequence: TGTGCTAGTGGTGGAGGGCACACAGATACGCAGTATTTT. This encodes CASGGGHTDTQYF.

The V and J genes are TRBV13 and TRBJ2-7; 8 bases fit TRBD1. The ends lost 5 bases at V and 4 bases at J; junction bases unmatched: 10. The germline gives CDR1 PRHDT, CDR2 FYEKMQ (reference sequence). The CDR3 has 15 amino acids. The CDR3 coding sequence is TGTGCCAGCAGCCCCTATGGACAGGGAGCGTACGAGCAGTACTTC. Translated: CASSPYGQGAYEQYF.

The chain carries TRBV7-6 and TRBJ2-3; 11 nucleotides match TRBD2. The CDR3 totals 16 residues. V dropped 1 base and J dropped 1; count of bases not matched to a gene: 1. Germline values: CDR1 SGHVS, CDR2 FNYEAQ. The CDR3 here is CASSLVLAGGTDTQYF. In DNA, the CDR3 is TGTGCCAGCAGCTTAGTACTAGCGGGAGGCACAGATACGCAGTATTTT.

This clone was counted a single time. This chain uses TRBV11-2 with TRBJ2-5; D ambiguous. The J call may be wrong; the DNA end is better matched by TRBJ2-7. This CDR3 is 11 amino acids long. Germline V lookup: CDR1 SGHAT, CDR2 FQNNGV. CDR3 amino acids: CASSLTDEQYF. In DNA, the CDR3 is TGTGCCAGCAGCTTAACGGACGAGCAGTACTTC.

This clone was counted many times. The gene calls are TRBV6-4 and TRBJ1-1, with no clear D. CDR3 length: 13 residues. Germline lookup yields CDR1 MRHNA and CDR2 SNTAGT. V lost 0 bases, J lost 5 bases, and 7 bases lay in between. In DNA form, the CDR3 reads TGTGCCAGCAGTGACTCGGATAATACTGAAGCTTTCTTT. Its protein product is CASSDSDNTEAFF.